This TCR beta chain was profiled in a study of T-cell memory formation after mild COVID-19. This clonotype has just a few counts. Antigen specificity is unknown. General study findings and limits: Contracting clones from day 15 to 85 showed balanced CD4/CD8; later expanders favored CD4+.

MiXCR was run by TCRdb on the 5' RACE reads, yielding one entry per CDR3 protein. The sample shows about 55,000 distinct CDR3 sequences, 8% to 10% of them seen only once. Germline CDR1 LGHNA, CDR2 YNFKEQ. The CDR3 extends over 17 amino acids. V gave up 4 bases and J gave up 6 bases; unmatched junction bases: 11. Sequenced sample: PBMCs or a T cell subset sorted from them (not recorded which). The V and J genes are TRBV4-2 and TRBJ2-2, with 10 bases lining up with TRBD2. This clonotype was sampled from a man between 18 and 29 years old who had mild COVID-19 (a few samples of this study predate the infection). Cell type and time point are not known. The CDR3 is CASSLEAQRGGPGELFF. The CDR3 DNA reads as TGTGCCAGCAGCCTTGAGGCACAGCGGGGGGGCCCCGGGGAGCTGTTTTTT.